Presented here are 20 T cell receptor beta chains from one specimen sequenced in a study of cytomegalovirus exposure and HLA in healthy donors. The PCR made use of 60 Vbeta and 13 Jbeta primers. Clones were read by immunoSEQ multiplex PCR, and TCRdb kept only the in-frame ones, dropping some. The data hold hundreds of thousands of clones, with just under 85% observed a single time. Material: PBMCs. Receptors originate from a woman aged 40 to 50 in good health and CMV-seronegative.

CDR3 sequence: CASSLTGGPHNEQFF. CDR3 in DNA: TGTGCCAGCAGCTTGACCGGGGGGCCACACAATGAGCAGTTCTTC. The chain has TRBV7-9 and TRBJ2-1; D is perhaps TRBD2 (7 bases). In germline, CDR1 is SEHNR, CDR2 FQNEAQ (reference sequence). The CDR3 loop spans 15 amino acids. V lost 3 bases and J 5 bases, leaving 14 bases between the germline ends.

The J gene is TRBJ2-3, the V gene TRBV4-3; 8 bases align to TRBD1. The CDR3 covers 16 residues. Germline V gene sequence: CDR1 LGHNA, CDR2 YSLEER. After removal of 0 bases from V and 6 bases from J, the junction contained 8 bases not matched to a gene. CDR3 sequence (DNA): TGCGCCAGCAGCCAAGATATGCGGACAGGGTTTGATACGCAGTATTTT. Translated, it gives CASSQDMRTGFDTQYF.

V and J are TRBV5-1 and TRBJ2-5; D is unresolved. The CDR3 length is 14 residues. Trimming stripped 3 bases from V and 5 bases from J, with 14 bases between. CDR1 is SGHRS, CDR2 YFSETQ, per germline. The CDR3 protein is CASSSSDAGETQYF. For the CDR3, the DNA is TGCGCCAGCAGCTCCAGCGACGCCGGGGAGACCCAGTACTTC.

The V gene is TRBV6-5, the J gene TRBJ1-1; no clear D. V shed 6 bases and J shed 3 bases, with 14 bases lying between them. The CDR3 sequence is 14 residues long. Germline V lookup: CDR1 MNHEY, CDR2 SVGAGI. CDR3 residues: CASRAGYGDTEAFF. In nucleotides, the CDR3 is TGTGCCAGCAGGGCCGGGTACGGGGACACTGAAGCTTTCTTT.

This clone is a singleton in its sample. The V and J genes are TRBV2 and TRBJ1-2; D not resolved. Germline assignment: CDR1 SNHLY and CDR2 FYNNEI. The CDR3 consists of 13 residues. V shed 9 bases and J shed 4 bases, with 15 bases lying between them. The CDR3 is CASGSEGGYGYTF. CDR3 coding DNA: TGTGCCAGTGGGTCGGAGGGTGGCTATGGCTACACCTTC.

The rearrangement uses TRBV7-2 and TRBJ2-5; 7 positions match TRBD1. Germline values: CDR1 SGHTA, CDR2 FQGNSA. The CDR3 length is 13 residues. V gave up 2 bases and J gave up 3 bases; unmatched junction bases: 0. The CDR3 DNA is TGTGCCAGCAGCTTACAGGGGGAAGAGACCCAGTACTTC. The encoded protein is CASSLQGEETQYF. Variable domain in full (rest from reference TRBV7-2 and TRBJ2-5): GAGVSQSPSNKVTEKGKDVELRCDPISGHTALYWYRQSLGQGLEFLIYFQGNSAPDKSGLPSDRFSAERTGGSVSTLTIQRTQQEDSAVYLCASSLQGEETQYFGPGTRLLVL.

This clone was detected once. The chain recombines TRBV18 with TRBJ1-1; a weak D match, TRBD1 (5 bases). V was clipped by 3 bases and J by 6 bases, with 14 bases between them. CDR3 length: 14 amino acids. Germline V gene sequence: CDR1 KGHSH, CDR2 LQKENI. The chain's CDR3 is CASSPKQENAEAFF. CDR3 coding DNA: TGTGCCAGCTCACCCAAACAGGAAAACGCTGAAGCTTTCTTT.

The V gene is TRBV30, the J gene TRBJ2-5, with unresolved D. Trimming removed 3 bases at V and 1 base at J, with 9 bases between. Germline V CDR1 and CDR2: GTSNPN, SVGIG (reference sequence). The CDR3 totals 13 residues. The CDR3 DNA follows: TGTGCCTGGAGACGTTCGGGCCAAGAGACCCAGTACTTC. This codes for CAWRRSGQETQYF.

The chain uses TRBV2 and TRBJ2-4; no clear D. Germline V gene data show CDR1 as SNHLY and CDR2 as FYNNEI. There are 17 residues in the CDR3. Trimming took 7 bases from V and 0 from J, leaving 19 bases between them. In DNA, the CDR3 is TGTGCCAGCACCGCTCGGGTGGATTCTCTAGCCAAAAACATTCAGTACTTC. Translating gives CASTARVDSLAKNIQYF. Filled out from reference TRBV2 and TRBJ2-4, the complete variable domain reads EPEVTQTPSHQVTQMGQEVILRCVPISNHLYFYWYRQILGQKVEFLVSFYNNEISEKSEIFDDQFSVERPDGSNFTLKIRSTKLEDSAMYFCASTARVDSLAKNIQYFGAGTRLSVL.

The V call is TRBV4-2, the J call TRBJ2-7; TRBD1 matches 9 bases. The CDR3 spans 16 residues. V shed 3 bases, J shed 3 bases, and the junction held 9 bases outside the gene matches. The germline V gene encodes CDR1 LGHNA and CDR2 YNFKEQ. The CDR3 nucleotides are TGTGCCAGCAGCCAGGACAGGGGAACCCGAGACTACGAGCAGTACTTC. It is translated as CASSQDRGTRDYEQYF.

This clone is a singleton in its sample. V and J are TRBV7-9 and TRBJ2-7, with D maybe TRBD2 (5 bases). This CDR3 is 14 amino acids long. Per germline, CDR1 SEHNR and CDR2 FQNEAQ (reference sequence). V was clipped by 5 bases and J by 2 bases, with 13 bases between them. The DNA for the CDR3 is TGTGCCAGCAGCCCTTTCGGGCGGGCCTACGAGCAGTACTTC. Its protein product is CASSPFGRAYEQYF.

This sequence joins TRBV5-1 and TRBJ1-2, with D tentatively TRBD1 (5 bases). With 4 bases removed from V and 3 bases from J, the gap between germline ends came to 10 bases. Germline-derived CDR1 and CDR2 are SGHRS and YFSETQ. The length of the CDR3 is 13 residues. The CDR3, as DNA: TGCGCCAGCAGCCTAGGACAAGACTATGGCTACACCTTC. Its translation is CASSLGQDYGYTF.

J is TRBJ1-1 and V is TRBV5-1; D gene uncertain. The CDR3 runs 14 residues. Germline V gene lookup returns CDR1 SGHRS and CDR2 YFSETQ. Trimming removed 0 bases from V and 2 bases from J, with 8 bases in between. For the CDR3, the DNA is TGCGCCAGCAGCTTGGACAGTACTAACACTGAAGCTTTCTTT. Protein product: CASSLDSTNTEAFF.

The rearrangement joins TRBV7-6 to TRBJ2-1, with no clear D. Trimming removed 5 bases at V and 9 bases at J, with 14 bases between. This CDR3 region has 13 residues. Germline V lookup: CDR1 SGHVS, CDR2 FNYEAQ. For the CDR3, the DNA is TGTGCCAGCAGCCCTAGTGTTCACGGTGAGCAGTTCTTC. It specifies CASSPSVHGEQFF.

The chain is built from TRBV4-3 and TRBJ1-6; D is undetermined. V dropped 0 bases and J dropped 7 bases, with 10 bases sitting between them. This CDR3 spans 15 amino acids. The germline V gene has CDR1 LGHNA and CDR2 YSLEER. The CDR3 loop is CASSQDAGKNSPLHF. CDR3 nucleotides: TGCGCCAGCAGCCAAGATGCGGGGAAAAATTCACCCCTCCACTTT.

The chain couples TRBV18 to TRBJ1-5; 7 bases agree with TRBD1. The CDR3 is made up of 16 amino acids. CDR1 is KGHSH, CDR2 LQKENI, per germline. V shed 1 base and J 2 bases; nucleotides not matched to a gene: 5. The CDR3 region is CASSPQGGGGNQPQHF. The CDR3 nucleotides are TGTGCCAGCTCACCACAAGGAGGGGGCGGCAATCAGCCCCAGCATTTT.

The CDR3 sequence: CASSQEPGHYETQYF. The CDR3, as DNA: TGCGCCAGCAGCCAAGAACCGGGACATTACGAGACCCAGTACTTC. V usage is TRBV4-3 and J usage is TRBJ2-5; D might be TRBD1 (6 bases). V was cut by 0 bases and J by 5 bases, with 13 bases left in between. The CDR3 loop spans 15 amino acids. CDR1 LGHNA and CDR2 YSLEER come from the germline V gene.

The genes are TRBV28 and TRBJ2-3, with 7 bases that match TRBD2. This CDR3 has 17 amino acids. Germline CDR1 is MDHEN and CDR2 is SYDVKM. Unmatched junction bases numbered 15, after V lost 3 bases and J lost 6 bases. CDR3 protein: CASSFVVGWGGVDTQYF. CDR3 bases: TGTGCCAGCAGTTTTGTTGTAGGATGGGGGGGGGTTGATACGCAGTATTTT.

The CDR3 DNA reads as TGTGCCAGCAGCTCCGGAGACCTTGAGCAGTTCTTC. This codes for CASSSGDLEQFF. This chain connects TRBV7-9 to TRBJ2-1; D uncertain. This CDR3 has 12 amino acids. V dropped 4 bases and J dropped 9 bases, with 10 bases sitting between them. CDR1 and CDR2 (germline): SEHNR, FQNEAQ (reference sequence).

The gene calls are TRBV5-6 and TRBJ1-2, with D unresolved. Trimming cost V 4 bases and J 0 bases, with 10 bases left between them. Per the germline V gene, CDR1 is SGHDT and CDR2 is YYEEEE. This CDR3 is 14 amino acids long. This CDR3 reads CASSHRTTNYGYTF. CDR3 DNA: TGTGCCAGCAGCCATCGAACTACTAACTATGGCTACACCTTC.